This T cell receptor (beta chain) is from a study of cytomegalovirus exposure and HLA in healthy donors. V gave up 3 bases and J gave up 0 bases, with 5 bases separating them. Germline loops: CDR1 SQVTM, CDR2 ANQGSEA. The CDR3 extends over 13 amino acids. Libraries were prepared by immunoSEQ multiplex PCR; TCRdb keeps only in-frame clonotypes and omits some of them. The sample includes 100,000 to 120,000 clones, more than 75% of them seen just once. This clonotype was obtained from a woman under 40 in good health and CMV-seropositive. Sample: PBMCs. The chain uses TRBV29-1 and TRBJ2-2; D ambiguous. CDR3 residues: CSVDQSNTGELFF. DNA of the CDR3: TGCAGCGTTGATCAATCGAACACCGGGGAGCTGTTTTTT.